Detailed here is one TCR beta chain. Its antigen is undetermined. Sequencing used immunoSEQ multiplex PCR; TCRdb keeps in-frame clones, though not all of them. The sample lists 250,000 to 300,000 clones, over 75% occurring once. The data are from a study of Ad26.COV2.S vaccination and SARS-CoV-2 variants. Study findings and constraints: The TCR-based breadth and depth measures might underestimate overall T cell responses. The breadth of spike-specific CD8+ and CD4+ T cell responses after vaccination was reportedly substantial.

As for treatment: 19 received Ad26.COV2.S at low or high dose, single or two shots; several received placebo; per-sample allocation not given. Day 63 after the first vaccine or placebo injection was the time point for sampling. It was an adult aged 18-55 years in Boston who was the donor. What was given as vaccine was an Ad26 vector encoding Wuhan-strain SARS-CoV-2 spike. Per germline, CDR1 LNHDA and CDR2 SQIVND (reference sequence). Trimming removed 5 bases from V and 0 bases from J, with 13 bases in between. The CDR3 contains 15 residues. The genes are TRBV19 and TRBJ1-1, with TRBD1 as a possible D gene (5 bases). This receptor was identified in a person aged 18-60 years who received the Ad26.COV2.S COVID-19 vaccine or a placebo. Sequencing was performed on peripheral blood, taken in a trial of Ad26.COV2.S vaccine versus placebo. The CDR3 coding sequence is TGTGCCAGTAGTCTCCTCCAGGGTTTGAACACTGAAGCTTTCTTT. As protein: CASSLLQGLNTEAFF.